This entry features one T cell receptor beta chain sequence. Its cognate antigen is unknown. This sample is part of a study of PD-1 blockade in classical Hodgkin lymphoma. Profiling relied on immunoSEQ multiplex PCR, and the TCRdb table lists in-frame clones only, not all of them. The table lists 75,000 to 100,000 clones, 80% to 90% of them singletons. Every single patient, without exception, relapsed after autologous stem cell transplantation, and brentuximab vedotin exposure varied. Classification of best responses gave complete response, partial response or progressive disease. General study results and limits: Healthy donors reportedly exceeded newly diagnosed patients in baseline TCR diversity.

Deletions cut 3 bases from V and 3 bases from J, with 15 bases between. Germline CDR1 reads ENHRY; CDR2 reads SYGVKD. CDR3 length: 15 amino acids. This sample comprised peripheral blood mononuclear cells (PBMCs), obtained before the second cycle of nivolumab. The receptor's source is a human donor with classical Hodgkin lymphoma. The chain employs TRBV10-3 and TRBJ2-7, with D perhaps TRBD1 (6 bases). The CDR3 spells CAISDGKGRGYEQYF. DNA for the CDR3: TGTGCCATCAGTGATGGGAAGGGCAGGGGCTACGAGCAGTACTTC.